Listed below are T cell receptor beta chains from one sample, sequenced in a study of T cells after posttransplantation cyclophosphamide. The table came from immunoSEQ multiplex PCR; TCRdb's copy has only in-frame clones and leaves some out. The data contain roughly 5,000 clones, over 65% of them singletons. The material sequenced was CD4+ T cells sorted from blood, taken roughly 340 days after allogeneic stem cell transplant with posttransplant cyclophosphamide. These receptors came from a male patient aged 45-60 years who received an allogeneic stem cell transplant from a related donor and was CMV-positive. Some T cells could come from the graft donor. The CDR3 runs from the conserved cysteine through the conserved F or W. Each record gives: V gene, J gene, clone size, CDR3 protein. The size field is filled for only some rows; it gives once, few, many or a size class.

TRBV10-1	TRBJ1-1	.	CASRGEGTEAFF
TRBV27	TRBJ2-1	.	CASSLPPGQGARNEQFF
TRBV6-6	TRBJ2-3	.	CATQRGVSTDTQYF
TRBV19	TRBJ2-1	.	CASSIGTSADSYNEQFF
TRBV5-8	TRBJ1-1	.	CASSLHLGTGRNTEAFF
TRBV2	TRBJ2-7	few	CASSVLRGPDEQYF
TRBV5-1	TRBJ1-1	once	CASIRGGTSITFF
TRBV4-2	TRBJ2-1	few	CASSQASGRRGGENPYNEQFF
TRBV21-1	TRBJ2-7	.	CASSPDRGLHEQYF
TRBV11-3	TRBJ2-1	few	CASSREVREGNEQFF
TRBV19	TRBJ2-3	once	CASRGSTSGFRTDTQYF
TRBV11-2	TRBJ2-2	few	CASSFEQNTGELFF
TRBV18	TRBJ1-2	.	CASSDGTGGFGYTF
TRBV6-5	TRBJ1-4	.	CASRTTPNEKLFF
TRBV6-6	TRBJ2-5	once	CASSYAGPQETQYF
TRBV20-1	TRBJ2-5	.	CSARRVETQYF
TRBV5-1	TRBJ2-2	.	CASSFVLNTGELFF
TRBV20-1	TRBJ2-7	.	CSAVSSYEQYF
TRBV14	TRBJ2-7	.	CASSHSGEYRGRRRQYF
TRBV4-3	TRBJ1-2	.	CASSQDRGGYTF
TRBV9	TRBJ1-6	.	CASSVTNSPLHF
TRBV19	TRBJ2-7	.	CASRDRGYEQYF
TRBV19	TRBJ2-1	.	CASSMTSGAFLYNEQFF
TRBV30	TRBJ2-7	few	CAWGVQGINEQYF
TRBV2	TRBJ2-7	.	CAIHPVRSSYEQYF
TRBV27	TRBJ1-6	.	CASSLSRGPSSYNSPLHF
TRBV7-6	TRBJ1-2	.	CASSSYTGNGYTF
TRBV5-1	TRBJ1-2	.	CASSLMAQAIGYTF
TRBV9	TRBJ2-3	.	CASSVALTDTQYF
TRBV7-2	TRBJ2-4	.	CASRGGTGSRNIQYF
TRBV30	TRBJ2-3	.	CAWTPGLAGAGDTQYF
TRBV7-2	TRBJ2-1	.	CASSQGTSTGNEQFF
TRBV4-3	TRBJ2-7	.	CASSQGTGYQPYEQYF
TRBV7-9	TRBJ2-3	.	CASSSGTGGTDTQYF
TRBV6-6	TRBJ2-1	few	CASKIAGGPHNEQFF
TRBV7-9	TRBJ2-3	.	CASSSGLAGTDTQYF
TRBV5-1	TRBJ2-1	.	CASSGRTGPYNEQFF
TRBV19	TRBJ1-5	.	CASSIEGRNQPQHF
TRBV7-9	TRBJ2-1	.	CASSVTGALLLGEQFF
TRBV10-2	TRBJ2-7	.	CASSESPLFLIYEQYF
TRBV29-1	TRBJ1-1	.	CSVEVQTGYTEAFF
TRBV19	TRBJ1-5	.	CASSYLNQPQHF
TRBV7-2	TRBJ1-5	.	CASSSNGQGSQPQHF